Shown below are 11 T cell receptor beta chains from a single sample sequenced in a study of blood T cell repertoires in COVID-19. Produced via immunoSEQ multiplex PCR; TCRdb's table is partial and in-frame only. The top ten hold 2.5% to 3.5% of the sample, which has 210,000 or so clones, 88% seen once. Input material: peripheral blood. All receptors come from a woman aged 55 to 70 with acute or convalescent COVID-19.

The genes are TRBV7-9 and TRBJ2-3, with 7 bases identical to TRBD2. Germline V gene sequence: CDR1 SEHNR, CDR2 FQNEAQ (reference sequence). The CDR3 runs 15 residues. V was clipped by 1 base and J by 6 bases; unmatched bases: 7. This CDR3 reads CASSLEGLPGDTQYF. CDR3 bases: TGTGCCAGCAGCTTAGAGGGACTACCGGGGGATACGCAGTATTTT. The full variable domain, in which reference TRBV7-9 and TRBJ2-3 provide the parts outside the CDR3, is DTGVSQNPRHKITKRGQNVTFRCDPISEHNRLYWYRQTLGQGPEFLTYFQNEAQLEKSRLLSDRFSAERPKGSFSTLEIQRTEQGDSAMYLCASSLEGLPGDTQYFGPGTRLTVL.

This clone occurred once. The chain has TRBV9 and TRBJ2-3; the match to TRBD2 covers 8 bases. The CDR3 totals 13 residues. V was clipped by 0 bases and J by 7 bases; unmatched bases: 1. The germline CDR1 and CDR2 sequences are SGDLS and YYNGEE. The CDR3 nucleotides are TGTGCCAGCAGCGTAGCGGGGGGGTATACGCAGTATTTT. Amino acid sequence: CASSVAGGYTQYF.

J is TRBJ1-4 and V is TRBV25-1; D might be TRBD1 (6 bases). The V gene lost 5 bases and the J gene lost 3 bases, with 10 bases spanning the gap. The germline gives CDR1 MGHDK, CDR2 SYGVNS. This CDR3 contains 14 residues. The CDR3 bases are TGTGCCAGCAGTAGGCAGGGGTCTAATGAAAAACTGTTTTTT. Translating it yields CASSRQGSNEKLFF. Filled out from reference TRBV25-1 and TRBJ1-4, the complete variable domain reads EADIYQTPRYLVIGTGKKITLECSQTMGHDKMYWYQQDPGMELHLIHYSYGVNSTEKGDLSSESTVSRIRTEHFPLTLESARPSHTSQYLCASSRQGSNEKLFFGSGTQLSVL.

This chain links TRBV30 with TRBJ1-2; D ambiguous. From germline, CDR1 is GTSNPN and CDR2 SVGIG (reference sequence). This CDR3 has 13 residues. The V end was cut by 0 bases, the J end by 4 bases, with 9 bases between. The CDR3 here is CAWSVGRSYGYTF. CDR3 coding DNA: TGTGCCTGGAGTGTAGGCAGGTCCTATGGCTACACCTTC.

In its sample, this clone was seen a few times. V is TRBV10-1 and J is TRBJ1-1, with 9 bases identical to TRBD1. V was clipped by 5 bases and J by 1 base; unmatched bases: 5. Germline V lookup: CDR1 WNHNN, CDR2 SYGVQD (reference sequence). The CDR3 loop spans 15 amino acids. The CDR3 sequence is CASSPGQGRNTEAFF. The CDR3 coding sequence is TGCGCCAGCAGTCCGGGACAGGGACGGAACACTGAAGCTTTCTTT.

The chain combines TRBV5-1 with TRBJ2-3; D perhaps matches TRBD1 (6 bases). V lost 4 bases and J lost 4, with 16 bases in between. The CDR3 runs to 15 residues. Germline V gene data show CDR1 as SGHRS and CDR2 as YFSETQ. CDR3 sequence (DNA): TGCGCCAGCAGCAACTTTGCAGGGGTGGCAGATACGCAGTATTTT. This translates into CASSNFAGVADTQYF.

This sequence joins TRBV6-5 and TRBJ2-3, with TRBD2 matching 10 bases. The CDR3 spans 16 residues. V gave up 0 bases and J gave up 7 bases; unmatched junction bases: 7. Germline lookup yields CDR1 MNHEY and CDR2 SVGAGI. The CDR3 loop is CASSYSRAGGPNTQYF. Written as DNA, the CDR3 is TGTGCCAGCAGTTACTCGCGAGCGGGGGGGCCTAATACGCAGTATTTT.

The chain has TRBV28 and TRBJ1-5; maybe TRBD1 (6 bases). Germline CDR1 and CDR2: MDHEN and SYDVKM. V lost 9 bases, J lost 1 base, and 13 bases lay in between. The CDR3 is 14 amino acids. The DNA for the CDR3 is TGTGCCAGTTTAGGGGGTACGAGCAATCAGCCCCAGCATTTT. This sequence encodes CASLGGTSNQPQHF.

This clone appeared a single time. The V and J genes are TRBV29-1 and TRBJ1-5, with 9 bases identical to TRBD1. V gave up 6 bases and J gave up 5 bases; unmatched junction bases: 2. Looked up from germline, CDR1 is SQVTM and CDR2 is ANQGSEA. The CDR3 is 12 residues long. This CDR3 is CSVRQGDQPQHF. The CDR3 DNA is TGCAGCGTCCGACAGGGGGATCAGCCCCAGCATTTT.

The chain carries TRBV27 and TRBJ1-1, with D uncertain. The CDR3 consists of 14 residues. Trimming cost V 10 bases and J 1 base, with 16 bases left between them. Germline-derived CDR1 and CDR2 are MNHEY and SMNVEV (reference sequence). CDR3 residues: CATRRREANTEAFF. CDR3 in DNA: TGTGCCACCAGGAGACGCGAGGCGAACACTGAAGCTTTCTTT.

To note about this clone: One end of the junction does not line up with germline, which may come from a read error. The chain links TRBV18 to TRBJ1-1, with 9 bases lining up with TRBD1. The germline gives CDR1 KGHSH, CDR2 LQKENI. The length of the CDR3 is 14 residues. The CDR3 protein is CASSPQGANTEAFF. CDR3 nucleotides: TGTGCCAGCTCTCCACAGGGGGCAAACACTGAAGCTTTCTTT.